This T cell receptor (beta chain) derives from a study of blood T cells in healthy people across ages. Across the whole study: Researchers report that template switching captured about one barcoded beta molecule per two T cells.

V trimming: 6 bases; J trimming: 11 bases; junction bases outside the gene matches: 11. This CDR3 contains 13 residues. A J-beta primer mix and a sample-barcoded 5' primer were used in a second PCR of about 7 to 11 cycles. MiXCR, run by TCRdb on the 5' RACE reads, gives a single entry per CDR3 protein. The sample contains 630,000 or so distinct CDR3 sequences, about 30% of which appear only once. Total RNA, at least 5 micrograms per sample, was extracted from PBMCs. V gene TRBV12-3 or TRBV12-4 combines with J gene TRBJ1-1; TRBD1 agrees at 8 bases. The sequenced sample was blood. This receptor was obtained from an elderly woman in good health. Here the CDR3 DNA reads TGTGCCAGCAGACCAGGGGGCGAGGGACCGGCTTTCTTT. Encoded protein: CASRPGGEGPAFF.